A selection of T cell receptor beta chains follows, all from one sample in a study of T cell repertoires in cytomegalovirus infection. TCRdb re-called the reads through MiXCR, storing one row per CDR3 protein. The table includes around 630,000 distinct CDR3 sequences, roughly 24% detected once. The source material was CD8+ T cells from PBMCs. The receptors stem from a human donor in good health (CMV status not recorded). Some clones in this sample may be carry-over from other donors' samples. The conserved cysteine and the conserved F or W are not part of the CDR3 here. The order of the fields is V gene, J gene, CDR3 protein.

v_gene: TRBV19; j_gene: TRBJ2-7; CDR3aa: ASSLTGATYEQY
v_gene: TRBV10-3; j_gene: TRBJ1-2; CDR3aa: AISEFRDSSSLVGYT
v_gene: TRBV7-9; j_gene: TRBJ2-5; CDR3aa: ASSSSETQY
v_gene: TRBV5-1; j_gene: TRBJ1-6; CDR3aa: ASSPKGSWHNNSPLH
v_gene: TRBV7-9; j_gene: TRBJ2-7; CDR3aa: ASRSGSSGDPYEQY
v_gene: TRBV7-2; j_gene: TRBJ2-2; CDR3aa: ASSLEETGNYYTGELF
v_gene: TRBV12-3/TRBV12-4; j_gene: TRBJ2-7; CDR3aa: ASSFGQDYEQY
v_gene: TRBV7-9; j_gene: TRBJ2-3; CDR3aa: ATRSGDTDTQY
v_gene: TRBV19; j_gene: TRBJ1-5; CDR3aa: ASSIETETSNQPQH
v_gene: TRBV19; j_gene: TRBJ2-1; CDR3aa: ACSGRGRNNNEQF
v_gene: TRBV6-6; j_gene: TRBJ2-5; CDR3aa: ASSYSKDSGFETQY
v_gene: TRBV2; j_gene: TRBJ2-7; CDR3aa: ASSETGYSYEQY
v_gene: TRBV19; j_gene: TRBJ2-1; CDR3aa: ASSISGLSYNEQF
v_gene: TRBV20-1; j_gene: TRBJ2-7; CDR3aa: SARDRGGAYEQY
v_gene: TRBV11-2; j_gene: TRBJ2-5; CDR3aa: ASSLGGQFGAQY